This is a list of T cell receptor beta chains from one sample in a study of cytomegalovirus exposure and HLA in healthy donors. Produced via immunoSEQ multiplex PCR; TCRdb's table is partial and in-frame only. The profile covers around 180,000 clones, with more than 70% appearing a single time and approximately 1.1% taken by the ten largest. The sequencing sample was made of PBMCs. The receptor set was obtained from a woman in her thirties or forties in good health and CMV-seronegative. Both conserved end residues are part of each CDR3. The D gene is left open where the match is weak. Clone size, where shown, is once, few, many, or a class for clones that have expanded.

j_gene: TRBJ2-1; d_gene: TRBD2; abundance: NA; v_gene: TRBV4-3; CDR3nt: TGCGCCAGCAGCCAAGATTGGGGAGCGGGGTCCTACAATGAGCAGTTCTTC; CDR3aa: CASSQDWGAGSYNEQFF
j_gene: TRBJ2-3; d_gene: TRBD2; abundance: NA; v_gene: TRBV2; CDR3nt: TGTGCCAGCAGGGGAGGGACTAGCGGGAGTACAGATACGCAGTATTTT; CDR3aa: CASRGGTSGSTDTQYF
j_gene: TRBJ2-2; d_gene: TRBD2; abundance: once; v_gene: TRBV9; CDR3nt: TGTGCCAGCAGCGTAGCCTCTAGCGGGAACACCGGGGAGCTGTTTTTT; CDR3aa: CASSVASSGNTGELFF
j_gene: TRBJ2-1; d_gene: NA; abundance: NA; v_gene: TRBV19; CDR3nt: TGTGCCAGTAGTGGAAGCGGGTACTCCCCCTCCTACAATGAGCAGTTCTTC; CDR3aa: CASSGSGYSPSYNEQFF
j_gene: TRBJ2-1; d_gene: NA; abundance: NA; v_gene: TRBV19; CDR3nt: TGTGCCAGTACCCCTTCAGGCTACAATGAGCAGTTCTTC; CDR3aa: CASTPSGYNEQFF
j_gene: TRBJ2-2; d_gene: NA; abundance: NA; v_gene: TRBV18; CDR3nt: TGTGCCAGCTCAAGACAACAGAACACCGGGGAGCTGTTTTTT; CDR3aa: CASSRQQNTGELFF
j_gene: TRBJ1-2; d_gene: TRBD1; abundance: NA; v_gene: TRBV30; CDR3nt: TGTGCCTGGAGGCCTAGGGACAGGGTCGTCGGCTACACCTTC; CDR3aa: CAWRPRDRVVGYTF
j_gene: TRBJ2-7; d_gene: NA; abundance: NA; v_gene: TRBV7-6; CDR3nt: TGTGCCAGCAGCTTAGCGAGAGGGGGCGAGCAGTACTTC; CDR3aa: CASSLARGGEQYF
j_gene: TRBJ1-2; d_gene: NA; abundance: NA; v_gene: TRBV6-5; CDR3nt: TGTGCCAGCAGTCTTACAGGCGGGATACAACTGGGCTACACCTTC; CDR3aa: CASSLTGGIQLGYTF
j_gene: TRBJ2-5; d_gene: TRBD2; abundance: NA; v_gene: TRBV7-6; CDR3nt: TGTGCCAGCAGCTTTCCGGCAGGACTAGCGGGACTTCGAAGAGAGACCCAGTACTTC; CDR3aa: CASSFPAGLAGLRRETQYF
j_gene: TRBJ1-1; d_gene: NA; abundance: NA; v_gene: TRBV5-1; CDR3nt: TGCGCCAGCAGCCGGAACGGTGGGGCTGGGAACACTGAAGCTTTCTTT; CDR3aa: CASSRNGGAGNTEAFF
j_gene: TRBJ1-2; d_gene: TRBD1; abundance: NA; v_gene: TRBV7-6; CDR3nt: TGTGCCAGCAGCCCCTATGGACAGGGTGGAGATGGCTACACCTTC; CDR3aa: CASSPYGQGGDGYTF
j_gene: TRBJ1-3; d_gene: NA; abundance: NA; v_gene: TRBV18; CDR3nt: TGTGCCAGCTCACCGTCGTCGGACACCATATATTTT; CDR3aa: CASSPSSDTIYF
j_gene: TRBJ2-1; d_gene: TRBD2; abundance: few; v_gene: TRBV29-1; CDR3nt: TGCAGCGCCGGACTAGCGGGAGGAAATGAGCAGTTCTTC; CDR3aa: CSAGLAGGNEQFF
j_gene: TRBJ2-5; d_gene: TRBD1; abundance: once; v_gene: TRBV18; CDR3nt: TGTGCCAGCTCGCAGAACCGGGACAGGTTAAAGAGGGAGACCCAGTACTTC; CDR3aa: CASSQNRDRLKRETQYF
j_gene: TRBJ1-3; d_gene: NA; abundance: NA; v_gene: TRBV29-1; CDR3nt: TGCAGCGTCGAAGTTTACAGGGAAGGTGGAAACACCATATATTTT; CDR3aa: CSVEVYREGGNTIYF
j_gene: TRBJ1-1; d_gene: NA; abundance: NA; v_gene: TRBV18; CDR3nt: TGTGCCAGCTCAACGGGGGGGACTGAAGCTTTCTTT; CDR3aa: CASSTGGTEAFF
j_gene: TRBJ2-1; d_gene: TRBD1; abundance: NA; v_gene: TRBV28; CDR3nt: TGTGCCAGCAGTTTGACAGGGTCCTACAATGAGCAGTTCTTC; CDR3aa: CASSLTGSYNEQFF
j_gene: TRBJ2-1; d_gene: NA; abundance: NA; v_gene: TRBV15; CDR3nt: TGTGCCACCAGCAGAGACCCGGACAGCAGCTACAATGAGCAGTTCTTC; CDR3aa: CATSRDPDSSYNEQFF
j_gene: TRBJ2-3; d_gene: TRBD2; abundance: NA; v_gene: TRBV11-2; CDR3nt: TGTGCCAGCAGACGCGGGACTAGCGGGAGCAAGGTAACAGATACGCAGTATTTT; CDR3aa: CASRRGTSGSKVTDTQYF
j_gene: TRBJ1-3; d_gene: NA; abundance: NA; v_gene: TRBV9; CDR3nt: TGTGCCAGCAGCGCACGCCACGGGGACACCATATATTTT; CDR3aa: CASSARHGDTIYF
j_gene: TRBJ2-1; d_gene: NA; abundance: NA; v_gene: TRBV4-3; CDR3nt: TGCGCCTCAGCCTGGGGCGGGGCCAATGAGCAGTTCTTC; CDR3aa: CASAWGGANEQFF
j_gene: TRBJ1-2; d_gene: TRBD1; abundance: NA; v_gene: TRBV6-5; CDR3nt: TGTGCCAGCAGTTACGCCGGACAGGGGCACGGCTACACCTTC; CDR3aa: CASSYAGQGHGYTF
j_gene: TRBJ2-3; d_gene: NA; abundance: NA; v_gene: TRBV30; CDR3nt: TGTGCCTGGAGCCCTCGCAGGACATCTAGCACAGATACGCAGTATTTT; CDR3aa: CAWSPRRTSSTDTQYF
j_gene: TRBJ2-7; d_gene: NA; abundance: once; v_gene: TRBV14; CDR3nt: TGTGCCAGCAGCCATGCGGGACTCTCTTATGAGCAGTACTTC; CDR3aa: CASSHAGLSYEQYF
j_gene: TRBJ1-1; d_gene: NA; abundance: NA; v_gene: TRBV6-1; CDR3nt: TGTGCCAGCAGTCTAAAGGGGTGGACTGAAGCTTTCTTT; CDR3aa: CASSLKGWTEAFF
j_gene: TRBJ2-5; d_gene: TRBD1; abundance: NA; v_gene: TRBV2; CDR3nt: TGTGCCAGCATTCGAGGGACAGAGCAAGAGACCCAGTACTTC; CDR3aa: CASIRGTEQETQYF
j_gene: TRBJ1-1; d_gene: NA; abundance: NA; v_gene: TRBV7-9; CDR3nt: TGTGCCAGCCTCAGGGAGGTTGGCACTGAAGCTTTCTTT; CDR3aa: CASLREVGTEAFF
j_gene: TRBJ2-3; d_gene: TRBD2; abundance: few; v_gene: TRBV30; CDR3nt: TGTGCCTGGAGTTTACCCGGACTAGGCGGGGATACGCAGTATTTT; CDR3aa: CAWSLPGLGGDTQYF
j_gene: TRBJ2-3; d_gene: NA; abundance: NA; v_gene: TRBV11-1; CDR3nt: TGTGCCAGCAGCCCGTACACATATAGCACAGATACGCAGTATTTT; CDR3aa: CASSPYTYSTDTQYF
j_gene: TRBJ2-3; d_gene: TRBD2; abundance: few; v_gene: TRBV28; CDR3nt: TGTGCCAGCAGTTTATATACTAGCGGAACAGATACGCAGTATTTT; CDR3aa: CASSLYTSGTDTQYF
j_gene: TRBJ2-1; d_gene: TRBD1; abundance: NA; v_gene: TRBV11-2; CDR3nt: TGTGCCAGCAGCCATGGACAGGGGTCTTACAATGAGCAGTTCTTC; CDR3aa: CASSHGQGSYNEQFF